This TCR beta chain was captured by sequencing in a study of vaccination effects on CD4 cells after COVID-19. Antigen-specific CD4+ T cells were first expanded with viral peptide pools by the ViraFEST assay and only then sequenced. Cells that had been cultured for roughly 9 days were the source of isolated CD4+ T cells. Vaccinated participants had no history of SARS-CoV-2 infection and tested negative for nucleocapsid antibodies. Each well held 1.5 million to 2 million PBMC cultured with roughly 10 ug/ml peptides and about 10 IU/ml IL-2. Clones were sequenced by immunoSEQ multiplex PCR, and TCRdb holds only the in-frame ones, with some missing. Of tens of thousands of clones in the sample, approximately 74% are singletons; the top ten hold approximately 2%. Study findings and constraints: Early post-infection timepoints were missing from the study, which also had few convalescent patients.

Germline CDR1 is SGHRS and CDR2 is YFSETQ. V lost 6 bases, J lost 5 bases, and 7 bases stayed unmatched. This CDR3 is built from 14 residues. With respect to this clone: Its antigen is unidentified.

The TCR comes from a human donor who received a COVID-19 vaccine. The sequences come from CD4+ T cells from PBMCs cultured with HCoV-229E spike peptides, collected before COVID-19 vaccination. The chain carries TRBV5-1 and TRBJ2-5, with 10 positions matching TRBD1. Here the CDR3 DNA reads TGCGCCAGCAACGACGACAGGGGGCCGGAGACCCAGTACTTC. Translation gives CASNDDRGPETQYF.